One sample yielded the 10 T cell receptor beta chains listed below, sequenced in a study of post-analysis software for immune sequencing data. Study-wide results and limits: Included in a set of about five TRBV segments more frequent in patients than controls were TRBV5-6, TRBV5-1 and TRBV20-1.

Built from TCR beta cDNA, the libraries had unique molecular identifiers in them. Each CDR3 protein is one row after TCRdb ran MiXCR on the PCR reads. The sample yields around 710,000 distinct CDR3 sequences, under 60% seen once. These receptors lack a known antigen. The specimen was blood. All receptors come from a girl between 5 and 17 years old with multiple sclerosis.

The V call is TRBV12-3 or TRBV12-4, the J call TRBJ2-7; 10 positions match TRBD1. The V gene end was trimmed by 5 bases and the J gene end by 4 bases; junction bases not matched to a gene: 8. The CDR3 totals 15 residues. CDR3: CASSSRDRGWYEQYF. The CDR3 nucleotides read TGTGCCAGCAGTAGCCGGGACAGGGGTTGGTACGAGCAGTACTTC.

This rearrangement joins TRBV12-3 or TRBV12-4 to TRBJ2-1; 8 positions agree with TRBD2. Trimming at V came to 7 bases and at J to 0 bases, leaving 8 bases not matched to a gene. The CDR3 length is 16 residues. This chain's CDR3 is CASTELAGYSYNEQFF. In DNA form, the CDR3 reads TGTGCCAGCACCGAATTAGCGGGGTACTCCTACAATGAGCAGTTCTTC.

Here the CDR3 reads CASSLGQPSRREAQYF. CDR3 sequence (DNA): TGTGCCAGCAGCTTAGGACAGCCCTCCAGAAGGGAGGCCCAGTACTTC. This chain links TRBV11-1 with TRBJ2-5; the D gene is possibly TRBD2 (6 bases). From germline, CDR1 is SGHAT and CDR2 FQDESV (reference sequence). The CDR3 consists of 16 residues. Trimming removed 1 base from V and 9 bases from J, with 21 bases in between.

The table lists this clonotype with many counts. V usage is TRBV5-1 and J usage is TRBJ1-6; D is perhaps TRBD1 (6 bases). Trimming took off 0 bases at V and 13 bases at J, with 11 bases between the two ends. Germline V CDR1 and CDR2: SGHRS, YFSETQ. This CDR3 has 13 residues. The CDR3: CASSLARGGPLHF. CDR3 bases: TGCGCCAGCAGCTTGGCCCGCGGGGGCCCCCTCCACTTT.

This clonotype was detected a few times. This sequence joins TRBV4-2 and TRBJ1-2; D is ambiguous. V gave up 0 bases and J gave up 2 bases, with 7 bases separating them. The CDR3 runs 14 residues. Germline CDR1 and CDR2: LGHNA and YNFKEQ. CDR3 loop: CASSQERPNYGYTF. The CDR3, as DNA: TGTGCCAGCAGCCAAGAGCGGCCGAACTATGGCTACACCTTC.

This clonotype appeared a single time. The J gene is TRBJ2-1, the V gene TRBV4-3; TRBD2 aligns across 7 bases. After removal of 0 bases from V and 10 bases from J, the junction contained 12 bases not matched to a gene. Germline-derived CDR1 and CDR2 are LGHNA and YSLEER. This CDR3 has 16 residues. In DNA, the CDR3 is TGCGCCAGCAGCCAAGATCAGCGCGGGAGAGGATTGGAGCAGTTCTTC. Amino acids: CASSQDQRGRGLEQFF.

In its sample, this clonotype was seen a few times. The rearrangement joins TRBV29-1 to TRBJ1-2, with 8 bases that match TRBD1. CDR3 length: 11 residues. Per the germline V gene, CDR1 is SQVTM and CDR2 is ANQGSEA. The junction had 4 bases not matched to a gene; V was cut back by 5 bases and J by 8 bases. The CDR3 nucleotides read TGCAGCGTTCTGACAGGGGACGGCTACACCTTC. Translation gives CSVLTGDGYTF.

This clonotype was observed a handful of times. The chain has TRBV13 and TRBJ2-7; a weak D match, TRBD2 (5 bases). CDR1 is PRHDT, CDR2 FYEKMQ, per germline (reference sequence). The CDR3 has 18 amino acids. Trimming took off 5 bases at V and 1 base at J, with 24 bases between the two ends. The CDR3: CASSPPGGSTLYSYEQYF. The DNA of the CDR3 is TGTGCCAGCAGCCCTCCTGGCGGGTCTACCCTCTATTCCTACGAGCAGTACTTC.

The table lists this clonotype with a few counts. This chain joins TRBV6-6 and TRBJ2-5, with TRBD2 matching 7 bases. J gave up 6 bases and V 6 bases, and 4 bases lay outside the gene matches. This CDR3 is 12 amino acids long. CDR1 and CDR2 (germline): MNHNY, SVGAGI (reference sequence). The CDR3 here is CASSREGKTQYF. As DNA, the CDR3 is TGTGCCAGCAGCAGGGAGGGGAAGACCCAGTACTTC.

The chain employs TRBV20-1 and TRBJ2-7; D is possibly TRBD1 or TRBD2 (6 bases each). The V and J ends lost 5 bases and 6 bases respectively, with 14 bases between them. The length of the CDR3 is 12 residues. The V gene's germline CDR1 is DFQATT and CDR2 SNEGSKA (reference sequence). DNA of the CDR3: TGCAGTGCTGGAGGGGGACAATCCGAGCAGTACTTC. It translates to CSAGGGQSEQYF.